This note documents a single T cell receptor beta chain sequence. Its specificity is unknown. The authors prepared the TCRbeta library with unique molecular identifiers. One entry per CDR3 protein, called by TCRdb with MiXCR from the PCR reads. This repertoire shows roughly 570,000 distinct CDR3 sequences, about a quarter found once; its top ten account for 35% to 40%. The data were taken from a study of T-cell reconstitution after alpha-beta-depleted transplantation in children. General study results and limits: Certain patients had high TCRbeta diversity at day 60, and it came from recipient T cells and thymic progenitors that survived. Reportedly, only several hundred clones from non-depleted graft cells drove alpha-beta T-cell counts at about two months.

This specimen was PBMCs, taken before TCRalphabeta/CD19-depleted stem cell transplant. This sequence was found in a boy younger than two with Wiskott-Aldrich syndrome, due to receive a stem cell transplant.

The CDR3 DNA sequence: TGTGCCAGCAGAGACCCTTTGTTCGGCGGGAGAGCAGATACGCAGTATTTT. Translated: CASRDPLFGGRADTQYF. The chain is built from TRBV12-3 or TRBV12-4 and TRBJ2-3; 7 bases line up with TRBD2. Losses at the gene ends were 6 bases for V and 4 bases for J; bases not matched to a gene: 16. This CDR3 region has 17 residues.